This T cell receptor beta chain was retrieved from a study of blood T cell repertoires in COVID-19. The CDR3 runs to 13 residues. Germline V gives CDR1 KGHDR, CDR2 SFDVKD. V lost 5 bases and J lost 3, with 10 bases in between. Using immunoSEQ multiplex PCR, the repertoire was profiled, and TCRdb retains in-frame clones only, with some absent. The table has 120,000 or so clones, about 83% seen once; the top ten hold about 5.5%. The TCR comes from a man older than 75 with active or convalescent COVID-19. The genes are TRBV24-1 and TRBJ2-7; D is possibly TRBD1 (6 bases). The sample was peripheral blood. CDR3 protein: CATSAGVDYEQYF. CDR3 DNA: TGTGCCACCAGTGCAGGGGTAGACTACGAGCAGTACTTC.